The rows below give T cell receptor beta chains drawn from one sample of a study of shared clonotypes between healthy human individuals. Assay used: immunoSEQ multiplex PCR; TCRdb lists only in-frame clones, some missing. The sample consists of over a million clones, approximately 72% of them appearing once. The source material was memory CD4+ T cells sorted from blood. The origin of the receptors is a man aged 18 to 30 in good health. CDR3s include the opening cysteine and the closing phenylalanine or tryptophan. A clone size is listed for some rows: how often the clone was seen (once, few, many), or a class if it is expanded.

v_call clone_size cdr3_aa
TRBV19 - CASRDGSYQETQYF
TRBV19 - CASSINSATGAETQYF
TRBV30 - CAWSGGTIQETQYF
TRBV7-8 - CASTEPDRVHEQYF
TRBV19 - CASSTTGVETQYF
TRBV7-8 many CASSLVATANTGELFF
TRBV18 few CASSPPQWQGGGYTF
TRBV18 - CASSALGMNTEAFF
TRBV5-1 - CASSLGGFTDTQYF
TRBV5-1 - CASSLETGSGNTIYF
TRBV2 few CASRPQGIGPVGNTIYF
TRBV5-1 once CASSPTTGGETQYF
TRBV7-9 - CASSLAGSGTRNEKLFF
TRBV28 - CASSLPFSPLHF
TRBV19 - CASSSDLTVADTQYF
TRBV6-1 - CASRPQRSSTDTQYF
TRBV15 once CATSRPGQGRNEKLFF
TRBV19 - CASSTRQGYEQYF
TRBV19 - CASSILADSSYNEQFF
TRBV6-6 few CASSDRQGLVAQHF
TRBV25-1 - CASSESLAGLTQYF
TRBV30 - CAWSRGGGRAFF
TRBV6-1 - CASSPQPQPNSPLHF
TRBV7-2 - CASSPSASAAYEQYF
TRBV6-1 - CASSASRSPDTQYF
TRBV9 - CASSIHTGDGNTIYF
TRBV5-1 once CASSLPSGNQETQYF
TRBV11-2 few CASSSFYRRYF
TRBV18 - CASSLNGLVVSYEQYF
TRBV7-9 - CASSLIPAYEQYF
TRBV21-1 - CASSKERWKEAYEQYF
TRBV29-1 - CGVGSQLNTEAFF
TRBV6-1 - CASSESLWGGSTDTQYF